The clone carrying this T cell receptor beta chain was recorded at least ten times. The record originates from a study of neurological immune-mediated disorders. Trimming took 3 bases from V and 3 from J; bases not matched to a gene: 11. This CDR3 spans 17 amino acids. Germline V gives CDR1 SGHVS, CDR2 FNYEAQ. TCRdb re-called the 5' RACE reads with MiXCR, one entry per CDR3 protein. The sample lists under 60,000 distinct CDR3 sequences, 3% to 3.5% occurring once. Sequences were obtained from PBMCs. This TCR was sampled from a man aged 40-49 years with multiple sclerosis. The chain has TRBV7-6 and TRBJ2-5, with 9 bases identical to TRBD2. The CDR3 here is CASSFVGSGGFKETQYF. CDR3 coding DNA: TGTGCCAGCAGCTTCGTAGGTAGCGGGGGCTTTAAAGAGACCCAGTACTTC.